This is a list of T cell receptor beta chains from one sample in a study of blood T cell repertoires in COVID-19. Libraries were prepared by immunoSEQ multiplex PCR; TCRdb keeps only in-frame clonotypes and omits some of them. The sample records about 210,000 clones, 80% to 85% being singletons. Sequenced input: PBMCs or T cells enriched from blood (not recorded which). The receptors come from a woman in her fifties or sixties with acute COVID-19. The CDR3 runs from the conserved cysteine through the conserved F or W. The D gene is left open where the match is weak. The size field is filled for only some rows; it gives once, few, many or a size class.

CDR3nt: TGCAGTGCCATCCCTAGGACTGAAGCTTTCTTT
CDR3aa: CSAIPRTEAFF
d_gene: NA
abundance: NA
v_gene: TRBV20-1
j_gene: TRBJ1-1

CDR3nt: TGTGCCAGCAGCTTAGGACTAGCGGGATCAGAGACCCAGTACTTC
CDR3aa: CASSLGLAGSETQYF
d_gene: TRBD2
abundance: NA
v_gene: TRBV7-9
j_gene: TRBJ2-5

CDR3nt: TGTGCCAGCAGTTACTCGAGTCCAGGGTGGACCGGGGAGCTGTTTTTT
CDR3aa: CASSYSSPGWTGELFF
d_gene: NA
abundance: NA
v_gene: TRBV6-2/TRBV6-3
j_gene: TRBJ2-2

CDR3nt: TGTGCCAGCAGAGCCCGGGACAGCCTTAATGAAAAACTGTTTTTT
CDR3aa: CASRARDSLNEKLFF
d_gene: TRBD1
abundance: NA
v_gene: TRBV6-4
j_gene: TRBJ1-4

CDR3nt: TGTGCCAGCAGTTCTCTTACCTATAATTCACCCCTCCACTTT
CDR3aa: CASSSLTYNSPLHF
d_gene: NA
abundance: few
v_gene: TRBV27
j_gene: TRBJ1-6

CDR3nt: TGTGCTAGTGGTTTGTACCGGGACAGGGTGGCTTTCTTT
CDR3aa: CASGLYRDRVAFF
d_gene: TRBD1
abundance: NA
v_gene: TRBV12-5
j_gene: TRBJ1-1

CDR3nt: TGTGCCAGCAGCCCCCATACGGACAGATCTGAAGCTTTCTTT
CDR3aa: CASSPHTDRSEAFF
d_gene: NA
abundance: NA
v_gene: TRBV3-1/TRBV3-2
j_gene: TRBJ1-1

CDR3nt: TGTGCCAGCAGCCCGGGGCAGGGGGCGCGTGGCTACACCTTC
CDR3aa: CASSPGQGARGYTF
d_gene: TRBD1
abundance: few
v_gene: TRBV3-1/TRBV3-2
j_gene: TRBJ1-2

CDR3nt: TGTGCCAGCAGCTTCCCGGACAGGACCTACTCCTACGAGCAGTACTTC
CDR3aa: CASSFPDRTYSYEQYF
d_gene: TRBD1
abundance: few
v_gene: TRBV7-9
j_gene: TRBJ2-7

CDR3nt: TGTGCCAGCAGCACGACTAGCGGGGGGGGCACAGATACGCAGTATTTT
CDR3aa: CASSTTSGGGTDTQYF
d_gene: TRBD2
abundance: NA
v_gene: TRBV7-2
j_gene: TRBJ2-3

CDR3nt: TGTGCCAGCAGTGAAGGCGGATATAGCACAGATACGCAGTATTTT
CDR3aa: CASSEGGYSTDTQYF
d_gene: NA
abundance: once
v_gene: TRBV6-4
j_gene: TRBJ2-3

CDR3nt: TGTGCCAGTAGTGAGAGACAGAGGTACTATGGCTACACCTTC
CDR3aa: CASSERQRYYGYTF
d_gene: NA
abundance: NA
v_gene: TRBV19
j_gene: TRBJ1-2

CDR3nt: TGTGCCAGTAGACCATTGGACAGCCCTATTCGAAACACCGGGGAGCTGTTTTTT
CDR3aa: CASRPLDSPIRNTGELFF
d_gene: NA
abundance: NA
v_gene: TRBV19
j_gene: TRBJ2-2

CDR3nt: TGTGCCAGCAGCCAATCGGAGCGTTCGAGCACAGATACGCAGTATTTT
CDR3aa: CASSQSERSSTDTQYF
d_gene: NA
abundance: NA
v_gene: TRBV4-2
j_gene: TRBJ2-3

CDR3nt: TGCGCCAGCAGCCAAGATAGATCCGGGACAGGGGACCTTCGCAATCAGCCCCAGCATTTT
CDR3aa: CASSQDRSGTGDLRNQPQHF
d_gene: TRBD1
abundance: NA
v_gene: TRBV4-3
j_gene: TRBJ1-5

CDR3nt: TGTGCCAGCAGATCGACAGGCTCCCTCTACGAGCAGTACTTC
CDR3aa: CASRSTGSLYEQYF
d_gene: NA
abundance: once
v_gene: TRBV6-5
j_gene: TRBJ2-7

CDR3nt: TGTGCCAGCAGCTTAGCGGGGGGCAGGGGATCCGAGCAGTACTTC
CDR3aa: CASSLAGGRGSEQYF
d_gene: TRBD2
abundance: NA
v_gene: TRBV7-3
j_gene: TRBJ2-7

CDR3nt: TGTGCCAGCAGCGGAGGGACAGCTCTCTACGAGCAGTACTTC
CDR3aa: CASSGGTALYEQYF
d_gene: NA
abundance: NA
v_gene: TRBV7-8
j_gene: TRBJ2-7

CDR3nt: TGTGCCAGCAGTGGAAAAAGCGGGGGGGAGGAGACCCAGTACTTC
CDR3aa: CASSGKSGGEETQYF
d_gene: TRBD2
abundance: NA
v_gene: TRBV6-6
j_gene: TRBJ2-5

CDR3nt: TGTGCCTGGAGTGTGGCATCCGGAAACACCATATATTTT
CDR3aa: CAWSVASGNTIYF
d_gene: NA
abundance: NA
v_gene: TRBV30
j_gene: TRBJ1-3

CDR3nt: TGCGCCAGCAAAGTTATAGCGGGGGCCCAAGAGACCCAGTACTTC
CDR3aa: CASKVIAGAQETQYF
d_gene: TRBD2
abundance: NA
v_gene: TRBV5-1
j_gene: TRBJ2-5

CDR3nt: TGCAGTGCTAACGGGGGAGGTGGCTACACCTTC
CDR3aa: CSANGGGGYTF
d_gene: NA
abundance: NA
v_gene: TRBV20-1
j_gene: TRBJ1-2

CDR3nt: TGTGCCAGTCCAGGCGGGGTTGAAAAACTGTTTTTT
CDR3aa: CASPGGVEKLFF
d_gene: NA
abundance: NA
v_gene: TRBV19
j_gene: TRBJ1-4

CDR3nt: TGCAGCGTTGACAGGGGTTCGAACACTGAAGCTTTCTTT
CDR3aa: CSVDRGSNTEAFF
d_gene: NA
abundance: NA
v_gene: TRBV29-1
j_gene: TRBJ1-1

CDR3nt: TGTGCCAGCAGCCCTCAGGGGTTCACTGAAGCTTTCTTT
CDR3aa: CASSPQGFTEAFF
d_gene: NA
abundance: NA
v_gene: TRBV14
j_gene: TRBJ1-1

CDR3nt: TGTGCCAGCAGCTTAACCGGGGTCGGGACCGGGGAGCTGTTTTTT
CDR3aa: CASSLTGVGTGELFF
d_gene: NA
abundance: NA
v_gene: TRBV7-3
j_gene: TRBJ2-2

CDR3nt: TGTGCCACCAGTGAATTCGGCAATGAGCAGTTCTTC
CDR3aa: CATSEFGNEQFF
d_gene: NA
abundance: NA
v_gene: TRBV24-1
j_gene: TRBJ2-1

CDR3nt: TGTGCCAGCAGACCGACAGGGGCAACCTACGAGCAGTACTTC
CDR3aa: CASRPTGATYEQYF
d_gene: TRBD1
abundance: NA
v_gene: TRBV6-5
j_gene: TRBJ2-7

CDR3nt: TGTGCCAGCAGTGACCCCAGCCGGGGAAGATTCCTCCACTTT
CDR3aa: CASSDPSRGRFLHF
d_gene: NA
abundance: NA
v_gene: TRBV25-1
j_gene: TRBJ1-6

CDR3nt: TGTGCCAGTGCGAGGACAGGAGGCACTGAAGCTTTCTTT
CDR3aa: CASARTGGTEAFF
d_gene: TRBD1
abundance: NA
v_gene: TRBV19
j_gene: TRBJ1-1

CDR3nt: TGTGCCAGTAGTCCCGACAATACACCCTACGAGCAGTACTTC
CDR3aa: CASSPDNTPYEQYF
d_gene: NA
abundance: NA
v_gene: TRBV19
j_gene: TRBJ2-7

CDR3nt: TGTGCCAGCACCATAGAAGGAAACACCATATATTTT
CDR3aa: CASTIEGNTIYF
d_gene: NA
abundance: few
v_gene: TRBV7-2
j_gene: TRBJ1-3

CDR3nt: TGTGCCAGTTCAGGAGGCTCGGCGGCCAACGTCCTGACTTTC
CDR3aa: CASSGGSAANVLTF
d_gene: NA
abundance: NA
v_gene: TRBV19
j_gene: TRBJ2-6

CDR3nt: TGTGCCAGCAGCCCGTTAGCGGGCTCCTACGAGCAGTACTTC
CDR3aa: CASSPLAGSYEQYF
d_gene: TRBD2
abundance: NA
v_gene: TRBV3-1/TRBV3-2
j_gene: TRBJ2-7

CDR3nt: TGTGCCAGCAGCCAAGCTCGGGGGGCTTCAGAGACCCAGTACTTC
CDR3aa: CASSQARGASETQYF
d_gene: NA
abundance: NA
v_gene: TRBV16
j_gene: TRBJ2-5

CDR3nt: TGCAGCGGCGTGAGAGTGAACACTGAAGCTTTCTTT
CDR3aa: CSGVRVNTEAFF
d_gene: NA
abundance: NA
v_gene: TRBV29-1
j_gene: TRBJ1-1

CDR3nt: TGTGCCTGGAGTGTAGACGGACAGGGCGATCAGCCCCAGCATTTT
CDR3aa: CAWSVDGQGDQPQHF
d_gene: TRBD1
abundance: NA
v_gene: TRBV30
j_gene: TRBJ1-5

CDR3nt: TGTGCCAGCGCCATAGAGCTAAACACTGAAGCTTTCTTT
CDR3aa: CASAIELNTEAFF
d_gene: NA
abundance: NA
v_gene: TRBV11-2
j_gene: TRBJ1-1

CDR3nt: TGTGCCAGCAGCCCCGGCGGCCCCACAGATACGCAGTATTTT
CDR3aa: CASSPGGPTDTQYF
d_gene: NA
abundance: NA
v_gene: TRBV3-1/TRBV3-2
j_gene: TRBJ2-3

CDR3nt: TGCAGCGTCACTGGGGGGAGCGGGTACCTCTACGAGCAGTACTTC
CDR3aa: CSVTGGSGYLYEQYF
d_gene: NA
abundance: NA
v_gene: TRBV29-1
j_gene: TRBJ2-7

CDR3nt: TGTGCCAGCAATCCCGGGGTCTACGAGCAGTACTTC
CDR3aa: CASNPGVYEQYF
d_gene: NA
abundance: NA
v_gene: TRBV12-3/TRBV12-4
j_gene: TRBJ2-7

CDR3nt: TGTGCCAGCAGTTTCAGGACAGGGGAATCCTACGAGCAGTACTTC
CDR3aa: CASSFRTGESYEQYF
d_gene: TRBD1
abundance: NA
v_gene: TRBV27
j_gene: TRBJ2-7

CDR3nt: TGTGCCAGCAGTTACTCGAGACAGGGGTTTTCCGAGCAGTACTTC
CDR3aa: CASSYSRQGFSEQYF
d_gene: TRBD1
abundance: NA
v_gene: TRBV6-5
j_gene: TRBJ2-7

CDR3nt: TGTGCCAGCAGCCCTCGACTGGCGGGGGGATCTCGAGAGACCCAGTACTTC
CDR3aa: CASSPRLAGGSRETQYF
d_gene: TRBD2
abundance: NA
v_gene: TRBV7-6
j_gene: TRBJ2-5

CDR3nt: TGTGCCAGCAGCTGGGGGACAGGGGGCCTTACTGGGGCCAACGTCCTGACTTTC
CDR3aa: CASSWGTGGLTGANVLTF
d_gene: TRBD1
abundance: NA
v_gene: TRBV5-4
j_gene: TRBJ2-6

CDR3nt: TGTGCCAGTAGTATTTCCCCCACTGGGCGAGAGACCCAGTACTTC
CDR3aa: CASSISPTGRETQYF
d_gene: NA
abundance: NA
v_gene: TRBV19
j_gene: TRBJ2-5

CDR3nt: TGTGCCAGCAGTTCAAGGGGGACAGCATTTAGCACAGATACGCAGTATTTT
CDR3aa: CASSSRGTAFSTDTQYF
d_gene: TRBD1
abundance: NA
v_gene: TRBV27
j_gene: TRBJ2-3

CDR3nt: TGCAGCGTTGAAGTGGCAGGGGGCGGAGGTCAGCCCCAGCATTTT
CDR3aa: CSVEVAGGGGQPQHF
d_gene: TRBD1
abundance: NA
v_gene: TRBV29-1
j_gene: TRBJ1-5

CDR3nt: TGTGCCAGCAGCTTTTTCGGGAGTCCCTACGAGCAGTACTTC
CDR3aa: CASSFFGSPYEQYF
d_gene: NA
abundance: NA
v_gene: TRBV11-2
j_gene: TRBJ2-7

CDR3nt: TGTGCCAGTAGTATTCCCCCCGACAGGGGAAGCAATCAGCCCCAGCATTTT
CDR3aa: CASSIPPDRGSNQPQHF
d_gene: TRBD1
abundance: NA
v_gene: TRBV19
j_gene: TRBJ1-5

CDR3nt: TGTGCCAGCAGCCTGGTCATAGCGGGAGACAATGAGCAGTTCTTC
CDR3aa: CASSLVIAGDNEQFF
d_gene: TRBD2
abundance: NA
v_gene: TRBV11-2
j_gene: TRBJ2-1

CDR3nt: TGTGCCAGCAGCTCGCAGGGGTGGCGGATGAACACTGAAGCTTTCTTT
CDR3aa: CASSSQGWRMNTEAFF
d_gene: NA
abundance: NA
v_gene: TRBV5-5
j_gene: TRBJ1-1

CDR3nt: TGCGCCAGCAGCTTGGCGTCAGGGCCCCCCTACGAGCAGTACTTC
CDR3aa: CASSLASGPPYEQYF
d_gene: NA
abundance: NA
v_gene: TRBV5-1
j_gene: TRBJ2-7

CDR3nt: TGTGCCAGCAGCGTAGGTATCCTAGCGGGAGGGGAGCGGGAGACCCAGTACTTC
CDR3aa: CASSVGILAGGERETQYF
d_gene: TRBD2
abundance: NA
v_gene: TRBV9
j_gene: TRBJ2-5

CDR3nt: TGTGCCAGTAGTTATACAGAGTCCAATCAGCCCCAGCATTTT
CDR3aa: CASSYTESNQPQHF
d_gene: NA
abundance: NA
v_gene: TRBV19
j_gene: TRBJ1-5